These T cell receptor beta chains were read from a single sample in a study of blood T cell repertoires in COVID-19. Clones were sequenced by immunoSEQ multiplex PCR, and TCRdb holds only the in-frame ones, with some missing. This sample has roughly 69,000 clones, with 88% found just once. What was sequenced was peripheral blood. The source is a human donor in a cohort sampled during active COVID-19. CDR3s include the opening cysteine and the closing phenylalanine or tryptophan. Each record gives: V gene, J gene, CDR3 protein.

V gene: TRBV4-2; J gene: TRBJ2-3; CDR3 protein: CASSPRLAGGADTQYF
V gene: TRBV5-1; J gene: TRBJ1-6; CDR3 protein: CASSPGTGSRRPLHF
V gene: TRBV29-1; J gene: TRBJ2-3; CDR3 protein: CSVEERGRRAIDTQYF
V gene: TRBV5-1; J gene: TRBJ1-1; CDR3 protein: CASSPWAGMNTEAFF
V gene: TRBV18; J gene: TRBJ2-6; CDR3 protein: CASSETSGGASGANVLTF
V gene: TRBV18; J gene: TRBJ2-1; CDR3 protein: CASSPQNEQFF
V gene: TRBV5-1; J gene: TRBJ1-1; CDR3 protein: CASSLGGGENTEAFF
V gene: TRBV10-1; J gene: TRBJ2-1; CDR3 protein: CASSEFRGSSYNEQFF
V gene: TRBV13; J gene: TRBJ2-1; CDR3 protein: CASSPSGGRSYNEQFF
V gene: TRBV9; J gene: TRBJ1-5; CDR3 protein: CASSVGPGSNQPQHF
V gene: TRBV18; J gene: TRBJ2-1; CDR3 protein: CASSPPSQVNNEQFF
V gene: TRBV19; J gene: TRBJ2-1; CDR3 protein: CASSIAEMAGISYNEQFF
V gene: TRBV7-2; J gene: TRBJ2-7; CDR3 protein: CASSNPGVRAYEQYF
V gene: TRBV4-3; J gene: TRBJ2-7; CDR3 protein: CASSQEWLGLYEQYF
V gene: TRBV29-1; J gene: TRBJ2-7; CDR3 protein: CSVLGAGVYEQYF
V gene: TRBV6-2/TRBV6-3; J gene: TRBJ1-5; CDR3 protein: CASSQPVSNQPQHF
V gene: TRBV5-8; J gene: TRBJ2-6; CDR3 protein: CASSWTGGGANVLTF
V gene: TRBV19; J gene: TRBJ2-1; CDR3 protein: CASSPRTGRYNEQFF
V gene: TRBV5-1; J gene: TRBJ2-3; CDR3 protein: CASSIGTGADTQYF
V gene: TRBV28; J gene: TRBJ2-5; CDR3 protein: CASSLRTGTETQYF
V gene: TRBV19; J gene: TRBJ2-3; CDR3 protein: CASSIPAGTSGRDTQYF
V gene: TRBV12-3/TRBV12-4; J gene: TRBJ1-2; CDR3 protein: CASSLGQSYGYTF
V gene: TRBV5-6; J gene: TRBJ2-1; CDR3 protein: CASSTTLRQWGNNEQFF
V gene: TRBV5-4; J gene: TRBJ1-3; CDR3 protein: CASSLDRGNTIYF
V gene: TRBV7-9; J gene: TRBJ1-2; CDR3 protein: CASSPAGIYGYTF
V gene: TRBV7-2; J gene: TRBJ1-3; CDR3 protein: CASSLGHPGNTIYF
V gene: TRBV7-2; J gene: TRBJ2-1; CDR3 protein: CASSYSGGAYNEQFF
V gene: TRBV19; J gene: TRBJ1-1; CDR3 protein: CASSSRERNTEAFF
V gene: TRBV7-2; J gene: TRBJ2-3; CDR3 protein: CASSLDRDREVDTQYF
V gene: TRBV5-4; J gene: TRBJ2-5; CDR3 protein: CASSLVKTSGHQETQYF
V gene: TRBV5-5; J gene: TRBJ1-3; CDR3 protein: CASSLEGVGNTIYF
V gene: TRBV28; J gene: TRBJ2-7; CDR3 protein: CASSLGGAGSYEQYF
V gene: TRBV5-1; J gene: TRBJ2-7; CDR3 protein: CASSLEAVAYEQYF
V gene: TRBV14; J gene: TRBJ2-1; CDR3 protein: CASSQGSGGSYNEQFF
V gene: TRBV19; J gene: TRBJ2-1; CDR3 protein: CASSGDRRNEQFF
V gene: TRBV19; J gene: TRBJ2-3; CDR3 protein: CASSYLAGGPGTDTQYF
V gene: TRBV3-1/TRBV3-2; J gene: TRBJ1-1; CDR3 protein: CASSQVGGNTEAFF
V gene: TRBV3-1/TRBV3-2; J gene: TRBJ1-2; CDR3 protein: CASSPGTGDRYGYTF
V gene: TRBV14; J gene: TRBJ2-3; CDR3 protein: CASSQWRGGGDTQYF
V gene: TRBV9; J gene: TRBJ2-3; CDR3 protein: CASSTGLAGGPTDTQYF
V gene: TRBV24-1; J gene: TRBJ2-5; CDR3 protein: CATSAPKAGLETQYF
V gene: TRBV7-3; J gene: TRBJ2-2; CDR3 protein: CASREQGQAGTGELFF
V gene: TRBV7-9; J gene: TRBJ1-5; CDR3 protein: CASSSFRGALYVEPQHF
V gene: TRBV7-9; J gene: TRBJ2-5; CDR3 protein: CASSLSLAGAETQYF
V gene: TRBV25-1; J gene: TRBJ2-1; CDR3 protein: CASSGLVGGFNEQFF
V gene: TRBV29-1; J gene: TRBJ2-7; CDR3 protein: CSVGGAGGPEQYF